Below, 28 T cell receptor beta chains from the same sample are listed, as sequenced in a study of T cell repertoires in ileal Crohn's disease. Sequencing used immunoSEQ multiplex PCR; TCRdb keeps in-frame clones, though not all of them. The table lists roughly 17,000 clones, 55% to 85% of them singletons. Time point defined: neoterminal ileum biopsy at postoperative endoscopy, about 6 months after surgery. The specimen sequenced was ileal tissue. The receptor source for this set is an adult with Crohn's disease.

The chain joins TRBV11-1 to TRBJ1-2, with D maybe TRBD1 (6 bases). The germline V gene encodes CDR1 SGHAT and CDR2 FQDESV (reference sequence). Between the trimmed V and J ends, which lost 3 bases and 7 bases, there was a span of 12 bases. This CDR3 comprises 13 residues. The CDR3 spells CASSLIEGGGYTF. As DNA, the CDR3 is TGTGCCAGCAGCTTGATCGAAGGGGGTGGCTACACCTTC.

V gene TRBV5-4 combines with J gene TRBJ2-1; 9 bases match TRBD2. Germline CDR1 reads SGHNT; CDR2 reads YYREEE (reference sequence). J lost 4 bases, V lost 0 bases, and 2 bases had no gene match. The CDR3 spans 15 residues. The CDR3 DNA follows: TGTGCCAGCAGCTTGGGACTAGCGGTATACAATGAGCAGTTCTTC. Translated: CASSLGLAVYNEQFF.

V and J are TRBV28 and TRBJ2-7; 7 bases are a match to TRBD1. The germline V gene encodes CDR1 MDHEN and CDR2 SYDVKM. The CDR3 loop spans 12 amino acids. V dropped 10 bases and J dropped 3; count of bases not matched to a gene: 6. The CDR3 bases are TGTGCCATCCAGGGGGTTCACTACGAGCAGTACTTC. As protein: CAIQGVHYEQYF. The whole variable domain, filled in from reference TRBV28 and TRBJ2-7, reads DVKVTQSSRYLVKRTGEKVFLECVQDMDHENMFWYRQDPGLGLRLIYFSYDVKMKEKGDIPEGYSVSREKKERFSLILESASTNQTSMYLCAIQGVHYEQYFGPGTRLTVT.

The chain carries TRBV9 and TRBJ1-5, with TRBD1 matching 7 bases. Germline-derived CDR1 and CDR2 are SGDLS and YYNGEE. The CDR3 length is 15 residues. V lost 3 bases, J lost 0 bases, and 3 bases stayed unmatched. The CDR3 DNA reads TGTGCCAGCAGCGCGACAGGGAGTAGCAATCAGCCCCAGCATTTT. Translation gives CASSATGSSNQPQHF.

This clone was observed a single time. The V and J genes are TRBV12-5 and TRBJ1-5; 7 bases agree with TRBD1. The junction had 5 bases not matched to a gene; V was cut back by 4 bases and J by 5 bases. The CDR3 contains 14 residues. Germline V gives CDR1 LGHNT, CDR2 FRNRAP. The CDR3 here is CASGSDRDHQPQHF. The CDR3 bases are TGTGCTAGTGGTTCCGACAGGGATCATCAGCCCCAGCATTTT.

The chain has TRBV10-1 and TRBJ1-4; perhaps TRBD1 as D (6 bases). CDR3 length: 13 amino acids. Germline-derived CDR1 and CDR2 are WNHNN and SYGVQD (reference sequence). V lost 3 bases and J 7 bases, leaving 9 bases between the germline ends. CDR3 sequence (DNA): TGCGCCAGCAGTGAAAGGGGGAGTGAAAAACTGTTTTTT. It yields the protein CASSERGSEKLFF.

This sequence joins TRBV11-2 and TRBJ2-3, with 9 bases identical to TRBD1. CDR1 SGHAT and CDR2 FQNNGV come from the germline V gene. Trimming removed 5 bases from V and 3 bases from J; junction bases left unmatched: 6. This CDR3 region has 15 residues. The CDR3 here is CASSPEGTGTDTQYF. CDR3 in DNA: TGTGCCAGCAGCCCTGAAGGGACAGGGACAGATACGCAGTATTTT.

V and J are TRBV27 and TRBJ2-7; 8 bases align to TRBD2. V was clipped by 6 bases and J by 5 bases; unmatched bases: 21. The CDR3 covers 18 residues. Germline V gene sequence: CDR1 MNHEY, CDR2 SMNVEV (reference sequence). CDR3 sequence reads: CASSSTGLVMWGSHEQYF. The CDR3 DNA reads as TGTGCCAGCAGCTCAACGGGACTAGTCATGTGGGGTTCCCACGAGCAGTACTTC.

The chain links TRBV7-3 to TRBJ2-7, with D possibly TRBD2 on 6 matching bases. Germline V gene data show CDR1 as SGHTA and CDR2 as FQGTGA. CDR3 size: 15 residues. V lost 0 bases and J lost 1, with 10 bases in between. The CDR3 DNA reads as TGTGCCAGCAGCTTAACTAGCGGTGCGTCCTACGAGCAGTACTTC. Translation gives CASSLTSGASYEQYF.

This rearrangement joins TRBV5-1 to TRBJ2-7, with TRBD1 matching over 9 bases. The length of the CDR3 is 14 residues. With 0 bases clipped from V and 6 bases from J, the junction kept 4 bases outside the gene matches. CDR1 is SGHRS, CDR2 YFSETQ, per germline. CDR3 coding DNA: TGCGCCAGCAGCTTGGGGGACAGGGTCGGCGAGCAGTACTTC. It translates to CASSLGDRVGEQYF.

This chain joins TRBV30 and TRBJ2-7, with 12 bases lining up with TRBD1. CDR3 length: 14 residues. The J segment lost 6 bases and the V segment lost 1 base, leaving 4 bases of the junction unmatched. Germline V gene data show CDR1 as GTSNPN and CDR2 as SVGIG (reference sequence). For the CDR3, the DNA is TGTGCCTGGAGTGCCGGGACAGGGGGCCGCGAGCAGTACTTC. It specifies CAWSAGTGGREQYF.

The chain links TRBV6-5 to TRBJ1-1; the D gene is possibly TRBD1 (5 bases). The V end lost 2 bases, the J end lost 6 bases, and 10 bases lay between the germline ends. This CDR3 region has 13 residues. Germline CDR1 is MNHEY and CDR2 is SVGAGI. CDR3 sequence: CASSYTRVAEAFF. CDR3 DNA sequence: TGTGCCAGCAGTTACACCAGGGTTGCTGAAGCTTTCTTT.

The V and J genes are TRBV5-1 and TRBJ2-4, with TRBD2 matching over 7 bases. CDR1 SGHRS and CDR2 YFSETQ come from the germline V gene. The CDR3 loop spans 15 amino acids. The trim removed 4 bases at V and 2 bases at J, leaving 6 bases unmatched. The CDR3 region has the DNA TGCGCCAGCAGCCTCAATAGCGGGCCCAAAAACATTCAGTACTTC. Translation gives CASSLNSGPKNIQYF. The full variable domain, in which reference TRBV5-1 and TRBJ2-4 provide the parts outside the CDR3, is KAGVTQTPRYLIKTRGQQVTLSCSPISGHRSVSWYQQTPGQGLQFLFEYFSETQRNKGNFPGRFSGRQFSNSRSEMNVSTLELGDSALYLCASSLNSGPKNIQYFGAGTRLSVL.

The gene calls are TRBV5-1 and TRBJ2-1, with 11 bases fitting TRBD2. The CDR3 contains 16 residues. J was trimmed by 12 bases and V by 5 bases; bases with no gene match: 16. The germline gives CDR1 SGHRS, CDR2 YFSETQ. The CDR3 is CASREFGTSGMGGQFF. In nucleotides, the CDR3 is TGCGCCAGCAGGGAATTCGGGACTAGCGGTATGGGTGGGCAGTTCTTC.

CDR3 residues: CASSEEGWGGEQYF. DNA of the CDR3: TGTGCCAGCTCGGAGGAAGGATGGGGAGGCGAGCAGTACTTC. The rearrangement uses TRBV19 and TRBJ2-7, with a tentative D call TRBD2 (6 bases). Trimming left V 9 bases short and J 6 bases short, with 21 bases between. The CDR3 is 14 amino acids. In germline, CDR1 is LNHDA, CDR2 SQIVND (reference sequence).

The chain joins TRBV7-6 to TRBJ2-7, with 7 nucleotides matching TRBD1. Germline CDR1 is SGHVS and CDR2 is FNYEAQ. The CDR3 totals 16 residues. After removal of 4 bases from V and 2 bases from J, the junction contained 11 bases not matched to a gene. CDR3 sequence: CASSSLGTDDAYEQYF. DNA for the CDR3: TGTGCCAGCAGCTCCCTTGGGACAGACGACGCCTACGAGCAGTACTTC.

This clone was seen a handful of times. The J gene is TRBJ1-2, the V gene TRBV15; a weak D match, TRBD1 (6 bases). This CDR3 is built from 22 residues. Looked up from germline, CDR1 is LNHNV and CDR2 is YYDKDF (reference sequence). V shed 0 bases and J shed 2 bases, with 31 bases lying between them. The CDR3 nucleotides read TGTGCCACCAGCAGAGATCTACTATGGGAGGGGGAGGCGTCAATTAGGAACTATGGCTACACCTTC. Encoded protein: CATSRDLLWEGEASIRNYGYTF. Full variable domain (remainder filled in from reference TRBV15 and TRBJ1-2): DAMVIQNPRYQVTQFGKPVTLSCSQTLNHNVMYWYQQKSSQAPKLLFHYYDKDFNNEADTPDNFQSRRPNTSFCFLDIRSPGLGDTAMYLCATSRDLLWEGEASIRNYGYTFGSGTRLTVV.

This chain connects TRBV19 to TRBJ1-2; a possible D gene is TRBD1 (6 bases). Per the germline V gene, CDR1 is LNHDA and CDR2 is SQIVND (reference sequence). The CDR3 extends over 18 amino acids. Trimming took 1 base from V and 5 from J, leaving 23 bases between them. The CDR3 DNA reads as TGTGCCAGTAGTATAGCGGATCGGGACACCCGTCTTTTTTATGGCTACACCTTC. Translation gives CASSIADRDTRLFYGYTF.

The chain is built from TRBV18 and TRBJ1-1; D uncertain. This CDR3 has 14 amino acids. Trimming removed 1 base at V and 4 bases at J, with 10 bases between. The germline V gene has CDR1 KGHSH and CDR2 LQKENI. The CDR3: CASSPQGGITEAFF. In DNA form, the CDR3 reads TGTGCCAGCTCACCACAGGGAGGGATCACTGAAGCTTTCTTT.

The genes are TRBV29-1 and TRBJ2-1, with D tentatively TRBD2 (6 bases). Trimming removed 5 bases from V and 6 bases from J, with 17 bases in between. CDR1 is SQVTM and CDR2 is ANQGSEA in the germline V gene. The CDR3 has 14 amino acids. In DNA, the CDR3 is TGCAGCGTTAGGGGCGGGAAGTCGGGCAATGAGCAGTTCTTC. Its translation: CSVRGGKSGNEQFF.

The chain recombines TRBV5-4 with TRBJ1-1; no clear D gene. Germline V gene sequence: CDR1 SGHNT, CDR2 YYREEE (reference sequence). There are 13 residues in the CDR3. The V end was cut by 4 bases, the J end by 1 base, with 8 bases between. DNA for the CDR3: TGTGCCAGCAGCCACGACTGGAACACTGAAGCTTTCTTT. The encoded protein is CASSHDWNTEAFF.

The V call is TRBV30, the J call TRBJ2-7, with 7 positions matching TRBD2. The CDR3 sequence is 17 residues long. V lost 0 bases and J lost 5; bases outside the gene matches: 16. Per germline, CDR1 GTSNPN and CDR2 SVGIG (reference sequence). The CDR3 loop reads CAWSVHWEGKRGHEQYF. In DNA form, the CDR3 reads TGTGCCTGGAGTGTACACTGGGAGGGGAAGAGGGGTCACGAGCAGTACTTC.

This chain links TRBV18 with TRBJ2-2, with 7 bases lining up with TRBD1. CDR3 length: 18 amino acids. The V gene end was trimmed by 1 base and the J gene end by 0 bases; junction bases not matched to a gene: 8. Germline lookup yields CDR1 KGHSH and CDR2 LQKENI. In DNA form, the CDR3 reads TGTGCCAGCTCACCACAAGTGACAGGGCCGTCGAACACCGGGGAGCTGTTTTTT. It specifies CASSPQVTGPSNTGELFF.

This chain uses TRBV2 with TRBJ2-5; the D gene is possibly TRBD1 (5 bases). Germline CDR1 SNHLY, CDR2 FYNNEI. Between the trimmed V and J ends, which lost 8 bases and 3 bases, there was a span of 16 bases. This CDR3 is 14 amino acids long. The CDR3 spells CASQRRQNKETQYF. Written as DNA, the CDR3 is TGTGCCAGCCAAAGGCGACAGAACAAAGAGACCCAGTACTTC.

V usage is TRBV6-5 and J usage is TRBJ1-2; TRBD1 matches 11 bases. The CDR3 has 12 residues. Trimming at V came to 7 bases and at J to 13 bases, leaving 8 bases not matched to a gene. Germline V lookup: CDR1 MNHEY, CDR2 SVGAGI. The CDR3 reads CASTMDRGRCTF. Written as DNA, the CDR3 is TGTGCCAGCACCATGGACAGGGGGCGATGCACCTTC.

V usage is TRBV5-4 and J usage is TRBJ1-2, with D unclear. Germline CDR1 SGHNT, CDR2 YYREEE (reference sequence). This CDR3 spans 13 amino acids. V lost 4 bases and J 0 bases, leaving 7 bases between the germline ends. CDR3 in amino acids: CASSPRANYGYTF. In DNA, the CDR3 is TGTGCCAGCAGCCCCCGCGCTAACTATGGCTACACCTTC. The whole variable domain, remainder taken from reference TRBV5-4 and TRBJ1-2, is ETGVTQSPTHLIKTRGQQVTLRCSSQSGHNTVSWYQQALGQGPQFIFQYYREEENGRGNFPPRFSGLQFPNYSSELNVNALELDDSALYLCASSPRANYGYTFGSGTRLTVV.

CDR3 amino acids: CASSQGQAGDTQYF. CDR3 sequence (DNA): TGTGCCAGCAGCCAAGGTCAAGCCGGAGATACGCAGTATTTT. The chain uses TRBV4-2 and TRBJ2-3; no clear D. The germline CDR1 and CDR2 sequences are LGHNA and YNFKEQ. The CDR3 has 14 residues. With 1 base removed from V and 5 bases from J, the gap between germline ends came to 10 bases.

The CDR3 protein is CASSVVPRETQYF. Here the CDR3 DNA reads TGTGCCAGCAGCGTAGTTCCTAGAGAGACCCAGTACTTC. The chain combines TRBV9 with TRBJ2-5, with D uncertain. The CDR3 runs to 13 residues. Per the germline V gene, CDR1 is SGDLS and CDR2 is YYNGEE. Trimming shortened V by 0 bases and J by 4 bases, and 7 bases separated the two germline ends.